This TCR beta chain was sequenced during a study of T-cell reconstitution after alpha-beta-depleted transplantation in children. Only a few counts were recorded for this clonotype. Researchers prepared the TCRbeta library using unique molecular identifiers, the study reports. MiXCR was run by TCRdb on the PCR reads, yielding one entry per CDR3 protein. The table has 300,000 to 350,000 distinct CDR3 sequences, roughly 16% seen once. This CDR3 is built from 13 residues. Germline CDR1 and CDR2: SGHTA and FQGNSA. Trimming took off 4 bases at V and 4 bases at J, with 10 bases between the two ends. V usage is TRBV7-2 and J usage is TRBJ1-2; weak D call: TRBD1 (6 bases). The TCR sequence derives from a male patient aged 2-9 years who had a stem cell transplant for acute lymphoblastic leukemia, so the T cells may come from the graft donor. The specimen was PBMCs, mostly from graft donor cells, collected 360 days after TCRalphabeta/CD19-depleted stem cell transplant. DNA of the CDR3: TGTGCCAGCAGCTACCCAGGGGCCTATGGCTACACCTTC. This translates into CASSYPGAYGYTF.